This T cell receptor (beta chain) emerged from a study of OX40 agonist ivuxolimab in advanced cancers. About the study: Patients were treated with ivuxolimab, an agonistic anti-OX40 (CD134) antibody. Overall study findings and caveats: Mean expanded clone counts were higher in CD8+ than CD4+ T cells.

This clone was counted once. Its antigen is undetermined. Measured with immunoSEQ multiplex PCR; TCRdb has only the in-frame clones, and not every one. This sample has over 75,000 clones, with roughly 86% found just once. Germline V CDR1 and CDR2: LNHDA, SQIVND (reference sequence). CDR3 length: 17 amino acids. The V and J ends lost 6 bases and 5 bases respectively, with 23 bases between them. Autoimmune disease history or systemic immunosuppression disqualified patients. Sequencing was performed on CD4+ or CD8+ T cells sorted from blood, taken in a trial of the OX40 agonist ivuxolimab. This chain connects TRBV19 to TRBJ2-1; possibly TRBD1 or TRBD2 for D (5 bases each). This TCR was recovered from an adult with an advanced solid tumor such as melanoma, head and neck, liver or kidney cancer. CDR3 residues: CASSTLGRGTLHNEQFF. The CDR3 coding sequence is TGTGCCAGTAGCACCCTAGGGCGAGGGACCCTCCACAATGAGCAGTTCTTC. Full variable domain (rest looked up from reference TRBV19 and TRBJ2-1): DGGITQSPKYLFRKEGQNVTLSCEQNLNHDAMYWYRQDPGQGLRLIYYSQIVNDFQKGDIAEGYSVSREKKESFPLTVTSAQKNPTAFYLCASSTLGRGTLHNEQFFGPGTRLTVL.